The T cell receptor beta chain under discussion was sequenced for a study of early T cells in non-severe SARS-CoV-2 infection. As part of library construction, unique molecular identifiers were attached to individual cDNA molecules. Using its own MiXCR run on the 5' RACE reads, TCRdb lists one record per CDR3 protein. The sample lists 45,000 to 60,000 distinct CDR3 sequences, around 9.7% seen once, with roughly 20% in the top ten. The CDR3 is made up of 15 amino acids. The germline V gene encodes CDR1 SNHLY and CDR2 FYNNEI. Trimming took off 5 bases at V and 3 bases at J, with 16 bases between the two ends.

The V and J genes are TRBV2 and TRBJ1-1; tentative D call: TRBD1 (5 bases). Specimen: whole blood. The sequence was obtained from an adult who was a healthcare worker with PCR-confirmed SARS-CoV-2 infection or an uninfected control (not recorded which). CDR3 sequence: CASSLDTSSYTEAFF. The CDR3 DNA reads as TGTGCCAGCAGTTTGGACACCTCTTCTTACACTGAAGCTTTCTTT. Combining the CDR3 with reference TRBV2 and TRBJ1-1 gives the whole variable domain EPEVTQTPSHQVTQMGQEVILRCVPISNHLYFYWYRQILGQKVEFLVSFYNNEISEKSEIFDDQFSVERPDGSNFTLKIRSTKLEDSAMYFCASSLDTSSYTEAFFGQGTRLTVV.